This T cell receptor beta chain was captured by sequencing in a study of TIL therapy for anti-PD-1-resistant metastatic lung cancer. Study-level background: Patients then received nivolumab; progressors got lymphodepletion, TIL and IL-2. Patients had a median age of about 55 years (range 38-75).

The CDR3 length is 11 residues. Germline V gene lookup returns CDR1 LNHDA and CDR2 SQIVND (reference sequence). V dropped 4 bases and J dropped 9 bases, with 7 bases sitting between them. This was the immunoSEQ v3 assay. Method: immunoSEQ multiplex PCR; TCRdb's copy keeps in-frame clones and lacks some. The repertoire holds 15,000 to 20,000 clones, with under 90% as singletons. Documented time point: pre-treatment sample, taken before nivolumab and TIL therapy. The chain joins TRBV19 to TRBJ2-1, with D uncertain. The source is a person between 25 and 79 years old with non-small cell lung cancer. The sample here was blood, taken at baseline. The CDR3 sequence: CASSTTVEQFF. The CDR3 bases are TGTGCCAGTAGTACTACGGTTGAGCAGTTCTTC.